These 5 T cell receptor beta chains came from one sample sequenced in a study of T cell repertoires in cytomegalovirus infection. TCRdb called the reads again in MiXCR, with one record for every CDR3 protein. The sample records some 100,000 distinct CDR3 sequences, around 28% being singletons. No antigen has been assigned to these receptors. Sequenced material: CD8+ T cells from cultured PBMCs, taken from culture after CMV antigen stimulation. These receptor sequences come from a human donor in good health (CMV status not recorded). Some clones in this sample may be carry-over from other donors' samples.

This clonotype has at least ten counts. The CDR3 nucleotides read TGTGCCAGCAGTTTAAGGCCTAGCGGGTCAGAGACCCAGTACTTC. This translates into CASSLRPSGSETQYF. The rearrangement links TRBV28 to TRBJ2-5, with 8 bases lining up with TRBD2. The junction had 6 bases not matched to a gene; V was cut back by 2 bases and J by 4 bases. Germline V lookup: CDR1 MDHEN, CDR2 SYDVKM. The CDR3 extends over 15 amino acids.

The chain employs TRBV3-1 and TRBJ2-2; D not resolved. The germline V and J ends were trimmed by 3 bases and 0 bases, with 8 bases remaining between them. Germline assignment: CDR1 LGHDT and CDR2 YNNKEL (reference sequence). This CDR3 is built from 15 residues. CDR3 region: CASSHALSNTGELFF. CDR3 nucleotides: TGTGCCAGCAGCCACGCGCTTTCGAACACCGGGGAGCTGTTTTTT.

The chain joins TRBV27 to TRBJ1-6; the D gene is possibly TRBD1 (5 bases). Germline lookup yields CDR1 MNHEY and CDR2 SMNVEV (reference sequence). CDR3 size: 13 residues. The germline V and J ends were trimmed by 5 bases and 10 bases, with 12 bases remaining between them. The CDR3 spells CASSAPGASPLHF. CDR3 bases: TGTGCCAGCAGTGCCCCCGGGGCCTCACCCCTCCACTTT.

The chain recombines TRBV6-2 or TRBV6-3 with TRBJ2-1, with D unclear. Germline V gene lookup returns CDR1 MNHEY and CDR2 SVGEGT. Trimming took 2 bases from V and 0 from J, leaving 11 bases between them. This CDR3 has 16 amino acids. The CDR3 sequence: CASSYPAVRSYNEQFF. CDR3 DNA: TGTGCCAGCAGTTACCCGGCGGTCCGCTCCTACAATGAGCAGTTCTTC.

This chain uses TRBV13 with TRBJ2-5, with 7 bases lining up with TRBD2. Germline V CDR1 and CDR2: PRHDT, FYEKMQ (reference sequence). The trim removed 1 base at V and 5 bases at J, leaving 10 bases unmatched. This CDR3 is built from 16 residues. CDR3 sequence: CASSLVAGGSGETQYF. The CDR3 DNA sequence: TGTGCCAGCAGCTTAGTAGCGGGTGGCTCCGGGGAGACCCAGTACTTC.